What follows are 25 T cell receptor beta chains derived from one specimen sequenced in a study of control samples from healthy donors and cancer patients. Repertoires were generated with immunoSEQ multiplex PCR, while TCRdb's copy carries only in-frame clones and drops some. In the table there are 140,000 or so clones, 91% of which are singletons. Source material: blood. The source is a man aged 25-45 years in good health.

The rearrangement joins TRBV5-1 to TRBJ2-7; 9 bases match TRBD2. V lost 0 bases and J lost 5; bases outside the gene matches: 3. The CDR3 has 14 amino acids. Per germline, CDR1 SGHRS and CDR2 YFSETQ. Here the CDR3 reads CASSLGGGADEQYF. The CDR3 nucleotides are TGCGCCAGCAGCTTGGGCGGGGGGGCCGACGAGCAGTACTTC.

The chain joins TRBV7-8 to TRBJ1-4, with D perhaps TRBD1 (5 bases). V lost 1 base and J 8 bases, leaving 20 bases between the germline ends. Germline V lookup: CDR1 SGHVS, CDR2 FQNEAQ. This CDR3 comprises 17 residues. CDR3 in amino acids: CASSLGVPSGGREKLFF. DNA for the CDR3: TGTGCCAGCAGCTTAGGGGTCCCGAGCGGGGGTAGAGAAAAACTGTTTTTT.

V and J are TRBV29-1 and TRBJ1-5, with D possibly TRBD1 on 6 matching bases. CDR3 length: 12 amino acids. Germline CDR1 SQVTM, CDR2 ANQGSEA. V was trimmed by 4 bases and J by 11 bases, leaving 15 bases between them. The CDR3, as DNA: TGCAGCGTTGTTGAGGGCACAGGGACCCAGCATTTT. It specifies CSVVEGTGTQHF.

This clone was counted only a few times. V gene TRBV27 combines with J gene TRBJ2-7, with D perhaps TRBD1 (6 bases). Trimming took 6 bases from V and 0 from J, leaving 9 bases between them. This CDR3 region has 13 residues. Germline V gene lookup returns CDR1 MNHEY and CDR2 SMNVEV (reference sequence). In nucleotides, the CDR3 is TGTGCCAGCAGAACGGGACACTCCTACGAGCAGTACTTC. It specifies CASRTGHSYEQYF.

J is TRBJ2-3 and V is TRBV29-1; 9 bases agree with TRBD1. Germline V gene sequence: CDR1 SQVTM, CDR2 ANQGSEA. Germline trimming cut 3 bases from V and 5 bases from J; bases unmatched to any gene: 9. This CDR3 region has 15 residues. The CDR3 nucleotides read TGCAGCGTTGAGGGACAGGGATTCCGTCGAGATACGCAGTATTTT. Its translation is CSVEGQGFRRDTQYF.

The rearrangement joins TRBV11-1 to TRBJ2-6, with D possibly TRBD1 on 5 matching bases. From germline, CDR1 is SGHAT and CDR2 FQDESV (reference sequence). V gave up 6 bases and J gave up 1 base, with 10 bases separating them. CDR3 length equals 15 residues. CDR3 sequence reads: CASRIGVSGANVLTF. CDR3 bases: TGTGCCAGCAGAATAGGGGTTTCTGGGGCCAACGTCCTGACTTTC. Full variable domain (rest looked up from reference TRBV11-1 and TRBJ2-6): EAEVAQSPRYKITEKSQAVAFWCDPISGHATLYWYRQILGQGPELLVQFQDESVVDDSQLPKDRFSAERLKGVDSTLKIQPAELGDSAMYLCASRIGVSGANVLTFGAGSRLTVL.

The chain carries TRBV5-4 and TRBJ2-7; 9 positions agree with TRBD1. Germline CDR1 is SGHNT and CDR2 is YYREEE (reference sequence). With V trimmed by 4 bases and J by 6 bases, 5 bases remained unmatched. The CDR3 loop spans 13 amino acids. CDR3 nucleotides: TGTGCCAGCAGCGCCGGGACAGGGAGCGAGCAGTACTTC. This sequence encodes CASSAGTGSEQYF.

The count of this clone is one. V and J are TRBV28 and TRBJ1-1, with D tentatively TRBD1 (6 bases). This CDR3 contains 15 residues. Trimming cost V 5 bases and J 0 bases, with 13 bases left between them. Germline loops: CDR1 MDHEN, CDR2 SYDVKM. In DNA form, the CDR3 reads TGTGCCAGCAGTCGAAGAGGGGGGTTGAACACTGAAGCTTTCTTT. Translating it yields CASSRRGGLNTEAFF.

V and J are TRBV3-1 (or the pseudogene TRBV3-2) and TRBJ2-1, with D unclear. V gave up 1 base and J gave up 9 bases, with 7 bases separating them. The germline CDR1 and CDR2 sequences are LGHDT and YNNKEL (reference sequence). CDR3 length: 12 residues. The CDR3 loop is CASSQVLGEQFF. CDR3 sequence (DNA): TGTGCCAGCAGCCAAGTACTCGGTGAGCAGTTCTTC.

The chain carries TRBV6-1 and TRBJ2-5; 10 bases fit TRBD2. Germline lookup yields CDR1 MNHNS and CDR2 SASEGT. The V and J ends lost 3 bases and 5 bases, in that order; junction bases with no gene match: 6. CDR3 size: 15 residues. CDR3 nucleotide sequence: TGTGCCAGCAGTGATAGCGGGGGGTTTGGGGAGACCCAGTACTTC. Its translation: CASSDSGGFGETQYF.

This rearrangement joins TRBV6-5 to TRBJ2-7; D is ambiguous. CDR1 MNHEY and CDR2 SVGAGI come from the germline V gene. The CDR3 runs to 14 residues. With 6 bases removed from V and 4 bases from J, the gap between germline ends came to 16 bases. The DNA of the CDR3 is TGTGCCAGCAGCGGCGCAGCCCTCGGATACGAGCAGTACTTC. This codes for CASSGAALGYEQYF.

CDR3 DNA: TGTGCCTCAAGAAAAGGGACAGACCGAAACACCATATATTTT. Translated, it gives CASRKGTDRNTIYF. The gene calls are TRBV6-5 and TRBJ1-3, with 7 bases lining up with TRBD1. The CDR3 has 14 amino acids. Trimming cost V 11 bases and J 5 bases; bases outside gene matches: 12. Germline CDR1 and CDR2: MNHEY and SVGAGI.

The chain combines TRBV24-1 with TRBJ2-1; tentative D call: TRBD1 (7 bases). The CDR3 has 13 amino acids. Between the trimmed V and J ends, which lost 5 bases and 8 bases, there was a span of 12 bases. CDR1 and CDR2 (germline): KGHDR, SFDVKD. The CDR3 DNA follows: TGTGCCACCAGTGCAGGGGGGTCCGATGAGCAGTTCTTC. Translated, it gives CATSAGGSDEQFF.

The gene calls are TRBV28 and TRBJ1-2; TRBD1 matches 10 bases. The CDR3 has 16 residues. CDR1 and CDR2 from the germline V gene are MDHEN and SYDVKM. The junction had 7 bases not matched to a gene; V was cut back by 3 bases and J by 3 bases. The CDR3 protein is CASSFGGDRGDYGYTF. The CDR3 coding sequence is TGTGCCAGCAGTTTTGGGGGGGACAGGGGAGACTATGGCTACACCTTC.

The chain links TRBV5-1 to TRBJ1-5, with D possibly matching TRBD1 (5 bases). The CDR3 length is 15 residues. V dropped 3 bases and J dropped 0 bases, with 10 bases sitting between them. From germline, CDR1 is SGHRS and CDR2 YFSETQ. The CDR3, as DNA: TGCGCCAGCAGCTCTGGGACGGGTAGCAATCAGCCCCAGCATTTT. Protein: CASSSGTGSNQPQHF. Drawing the rest from reference TRBV5-1 and TRBJ1-5, the complete variable domain is KAGVTQTPRYLIKTRGQQVTLSCSPISGHRSVSWYQQTPGQGLQFLFEYFSETQRNKGNFPGRFSGRQFSNSRSEMNVSTLELGDSALYLCASSSGTGSNQPQHFGDGTRLSIL.

The gene calls are TRBV27 and TRBJ2-3; D is unresolved. V was clipped by 3 bases and J by 3 bases, with 13 bases between them. CDR3 length: 15 amino acids. The germline V gene encodes CDR1 MNHEY and CDR2 SMNVEV (reference sequence). The CDR3 DNA reads TGTGCCAGCAGTTTTTGGAGTGGAGCAACAGATACGCAGTATTTT. Translating gives CASSFWSGATDTQYF.

The chain is built from TRBV19 and TRBJ1-4; no clear D. Germline assignment: CDR1 LNHDA and CDR2 SQIVND (reference sequence). CDR3 length equals 13 residues. V was cut by 8 bases and J by 4 bases, with 11 bases left in between. The CDR3 here is CASFSASNEKLFF. The CDR3 DNA reads as TGTGCCAGTTTTTCGGCCAGTAATGAAAAACTGTTTTTT.

V and J are TRBV15 and TRBJ2-1, with 12 nucleotides matching TRBD1. Losses at the gene ends were 1 base for V and 6 bases for J; bases not matched to a gene: 10. This CDR3 spans 18 amino acids. CDR1 is LNHNV, CDR2 YYDKDF, per germline (reference sequence). CDR3 DNA sequence: TGTGCCACCAGCAGAGGCCCTACCGGGACAGGGGGCCTCAATGAGCAGTTCTTC. This translates into CATSRGPTGTGGLNEQFF.

The chain couples TRBV13 to TRBJ2-3, with 16 bases lining up with TRBD2. Germline CDR1 and CDR2: PRHDT and FYEKMQ (reference sequence). This CDR3 region has 19 residues. Trimming took 4 bases from V and 5 from J; bases not matched to a gene: 12. The CDR3 DNA reads TGTGCCAGCAGCTCGGGGACTAGCGGGGGGGCCGAGGTTCAAGATACGCAGTATTTT. It encodes CASSSGTSGGAEVQDTQYF.

The chain combines TRBV25-1 with TRBJ2-7; the match to TRBD2 covers 10 bases. CDR1 is MGHDK and CDR2 is SYGVNS in the germline V gene. Unmatched junction bases numbered 4, after V lost 1 base and J lost 4 bases. This CDR3 contains 15 residues. The CDR3 bases are TGTGCCAGCAGTGAATGGACTAGCGGTGGGTACGAGCAGTACTTC. It encodes CASSEWTSGGYEQYF.

This clone was observed a single time. The chain is built from TRBV27 and TRBJ2-3; the match to TRBD2 covers 16 bases. J lost 5 bases, V lost 6 bases, and 11 bases had no gene match. Germline CDR1 and CDR2: MNHEY and SMNVEV (reference sequence). This CDR3 has 18 residues. For the CDR3, the DNA is TGTGCCAGCAGAAACACCGGGACTAGCGGGGGGGCTGTAGATACGCAGTATTTT. Translating it yields CASRNTGTSGGAVDTQYF.

This sequence joins TRBV5-8 and TRBJ1-3; 7 bases are a match to TRBD1. The germline V gene encodes CDR1 SGHTS and CDR2 YDEGEE. The trim removed 2 bases at V and 3 bases at J, leaving 8 bases unmatched. The CDR3 consists of 16 residues. CDR3 sequence (DNA): TGTGCCAGCAGCTTAACAAGACAGGGTGTTGGAAACACCATATATTTT. Translating it yields CASSLTRQGVGNTIYF.

The gene calls are TRBV5-6 and TRBJ2-7; 8 bases are shared with TRBD1. V shed 4 bases and J 5 bases; nucleotides not matched to a gene: 17. CDR3 length: 17 amino acids. CDR1 is SGHDT, CDR2 YYEEEE, per germline. CDR3 sequence (DNA): TGTGCCAGCAGCCCATATGGCAGGGGGCGCGGGGTGAACGAGCAGTACTTC. Translating gives CASSPYGRGRGVNEQYF.

The chain recombines TRBV15 with TRBJ2-1, with 8 bases identical to TRBD2. Germline V CDR1 and CDR2: LNHNV, YYDKDF (reference sequence). The length of the CDR3 is 16 residues. With V trimmed by 5 bases and J by 4 bases, 10 bases remained unmatched. This chain's CDR3 is CATSAGVASGYNEQFF. The DNA of the CDR3 is TGTGCCACCAGCGCAGGCGTGGCTAGCGGGTACAATGAGCAGTTCTTC.

The J gene is TRBJ2-3, the V gene TRBV10-2; tentatively, D is TRBD1 or TRBD2 (5 bases each). This CDR3 is built from 14 residues. Germline CDR1 and CDR2: WSHSY and SAAADI. Trimming took off 7 bases at V and 4 bases at J, with 15 bases between the two ends. CDR3 sequence: CASTRDPESDTQYF. CDR3 in DNA: TGCGCCAGCACCAGGGACCCCGAGTCAGATACGCAGTATTTT.